The 10 T cell receptor beta chains below come from one sample, sequenced in a study of blood T cells in healthy people across ages. Next came a second PCR, run for 7 to 11 cycles, which used a sample-barcoded 5' primer along with a J-beta primer mix. A single record per CDR3 protein comes from TCRdb applying MiXCR to the 5' RACE reads. The data contain under 2 million distinct CDR3 sequences, roughly 32% of them seen just once; the ten biggest clones take up around 10%. Sequenced: blood. These receptors were taken from a woman aged 30 to 39 in good health.

This clonotype came up a few times. The CDR3 nucleotides read TGTGCCAGCAGCCCCGGGACAGGGGGGTTTCCTGAGCAGTACTTC. Its protein is CASSPGTGGFPEQYF. The genes are TRBV12-3 or TRBV12-4 and TRBJ2-7; TRBD1 matches at 11 bases. J lost 7 bases, V lost 6 bases, and 11 bases had no gene match. This CDR3 comprises 15 residues.

This chain connects TRBV6-1 to TRBJ2-3, with 8 bases that match TRBD2. Germline assignment: CDR1 MNHNS and CDR2 SASEGT. V lost 7 bases and J lost 6; bases outside the gene matches: 12. The CDR3 length is 15 residues. CDR3 sequence reads: CASKPGPSGGDTQYF. Here the CDR3 DNA reads TGTGCCAGCAAACCCGGCCCCAGCGGGGGTGATACGCAGTATTTT.

This clonotype was seen a few times. The chain combines TRBV14 with TRBJ2-7, with D unresolved. Germline-derived CDR1 and CDR2 are SGHDN and FVKESK. V dropped 0 bases and J dropped 1 base, with 7 bases sitting between them. CDR3 length equals 14 residues. DNA for the CDR3: TGTGCCAGCAGCCAAGAGGATGGTTCCTACGAGCAGTACTTC. Its translation is CASSQEDGSYEQYF.

This clonotype was picked up a small number of times. The germline gene is not matched at one end of the junction; a read error may be the cause. The chain uses TRBV7-3 and TRBJ2-7; 9 bases fit TRBD1. CDR1 is SGHTA and CDR2 is FQGTGA in the germline V gene. The length of the CDR3 is 16 residues. CDR3 in amino acids: CASSVTGTGTNYEQYF. In DNA, the CDR3 is TGTGCCAGCAGCGTAACAGGGACAGGGACCAACTACGAGCAGTACTTC.

This clonotype has ten or more counts. V and J are TRBV7-3 and TRBJ2-1; 8 nucleotides line up with TRBD2. CDR3 length equals 15 residues. Germline V CDR1 and CDR2: SGHTA, FQGTGA. Trimming removed 0 bases from V and 9 bases from J; junction bases left unmatched: 7. Here the CDR3 reads CASSLTAGGHIEQFF. The CDR3 bases are TGTGCCAGCAGCTTAACTGCGGGGGGTCATATTGAGCAGTTCTTC.

A few counts support this clonotype. The chain couples TRBV29-1 to TRBJ2-2; 7 bases match TRBD1. CDR1 and CDR2 (germline): SQVTM, ANQGSEA. V shed 7 bases and J 1 base; nucleotides not matched to a gene: 0. The CDR3 contains 12 residues. CDR3 sequence reads: CSGTGNTGELFF. The CDR3 coding sequence is TGCAGCGGGACAGGGAACACCGGGGAGCTGTTTTTT.

The sample holds a few counts of this clonotype. The chain links TRBV14 to TRBJ2-5, with unresolved D. CDR3 length: 15 amino acids. With 1 base removed from V and 4 bases from J, the gap between germline ends came to 13 bases. Germline CDR1 reads SGHDN; CDR2 reads FVKESK. DNA for the CDR3: TGTGCCAGCAGCCAAGGGCCGGCGACCAGAGAGACCCAGTACTTC. This gives the protein CASSQGPATRETQYF.

The V and J genes are TRBV6-1 and TRBJ1-1; a weak D match, TRBD1 (5 bases). Trimming took off 4 bases at V and 3 bases at J, with 15 bases between the two ends. The CDR3 length is 15 residues. Germline CDR1 is MNHNS and CDR2 is SASEGT. CDR3 residues: CASSGQITADTEAFF. The CDR3 coding sequence is TGTGCCAGCAGTGGACAGATAACCGCGGACACTGAAGCTTTCTTT.

The chain is built from TRBV11-2 and TRBJ2-2, with 13 bases identical to TRBD2. The CDR3 runs to 17 residues. Trimming at V came to 5 bases and at J to 5 bases, leaving 8 bases not matched to a gene. The germline CDR1 and CDR2 sequences are SGHAT and FQNNGV. CDR3 region: CASSLTSGGALTGELFF. The CDR3 DNA sequence: TGTGCCAGCAGCCTCACTAGCGGGGGGGCCTTGACCGGGGAGCTGTTTTTT.

Regarding this clonotype: The junction does not match germline at one end; this may be a read error. This chain uses TRBV20-1 with TRBJ2-3; D ambiguous. CDR1 DFQATT and CDR2 SNEGSKA come from the germline V gene (reference sequence). This CDR3 is built from 18 residues. The CDR3 is CSARDPWGVRGRSDAQYF. DNA for the CDR3: TGCAGTGCTAGAGATCCTTGGGGTGTGAGAGGCCGGTCAGATGCGCAGTATTTT.